These 21 T cell receptor beta chains originate from one sample sequenced in a study of CD8+CD57+ T cells in acquired aplastic anemia. TCR beta VDJ and CDR3 profiles were obtained from a genomic DNA template. Each CDR3 protein gets one entry after TCRdb re-called the reads with MiXCR. The sample has 270,000 or so distinct CDR3 sequences; approximately 82% are singletons. The authors sequenced patients whose flow cytometry had shown CD8+CD57+ cell expansion. Sequenced: sorted CD4+, CD8+, or CD8+CD57+ T cells (not recorded which) from PBMCs. These receptor sequences come from a human donor with aplastic anemia.

The genes are TRBV7-9 and TRBJ2-7, with TRBD2 matching 7 bases. The CDR3 length is 18 residues. From germline, CDR1 is SEHNR and CDR2 FQNEAQ (reference sequence). CDR3 region: CASSFQRNGGSDEYEQYV. As DNA, the CDR3 is TGTGCCAGTAGCTTTCAAAGAAACGGGGGGAGCGATGAGTACGAGCAGTACGTC.

On this clonotype: At one of its ends the junction is not consistent with the germline gene, which may arise from a read error. The chain has TRBV19 and TRBJ1-5; D is undetermined. CDR1 and CDR2 from the germline V gene are LNHDA and SQIVND (reference sequence). This CDR3 has 12 amino acids. The CDR3 protein is CASTTTNNTQAF. The DNA of the CDR3 is TGTGCCAGTACTACGACAAATAACACCCAAGCTTTT.

With respect to this clonotype: Just one base apart from a much larger clone, this may be a read error. The genes are TRBV7-3 and TRBJ2-3; possible D gene TRBD1, 5 bases. The germline V gene encodes CDR1 SGHTA and CDR2 FQGTGA. The CDR3 loop spans 14 amino acids. CDR3 sequence (DNA): TGTGCCAGCTCAATACAGGCCAACGCCGTTGAACACTGTTTT. It is translated as CASSIQANAVEHCF. The full variable domain, completed using reference TRBV7-3 and TRBJ2-3, is GAGVSQTPSNKVTEKGKYVELRCDPISGHTALYWYRQSLGQGPEFLIYFQGTGAADDSGLPNDRFFAVRPEGSVSTLKIQRTERGDSAVYLCASSIQANAVEHCFGPGTRLTVL.

The table lists this clonotype with a few counts. The chain recombines TRBV9 with TRBJ1-1, with D unresolved. This CDR3 has 15 amino acids. Germline lookup yields CDR1 SGDLS and CDR2 YYNGEE. V was pared by 4 bases and J by 1 base, with 14 bases between. CDR3 sequence: CASSLDVTRNTEAFF. The CDR3 DNA follows: TGTGCCAGCAGCTTGGATGTCACACGGAACACTGAAGCTTTCTTT.

This clonotype was seen a single time. This is likely a read error, given that the CDR3 carries no conserved phenylalanine or tryptophan at its end. The DNA is omitted, as the CDR3 cannot be located on it reliably, and the CDR3 follows TCRdb's listing. The chain combines TRBV7-3 with TRBJ2-3; the table's D call, TRBD2, was not checked against the DNA. With termini counted, the CDR3 has 13 amino acids. The germline V gene encodes CDR1 SGHTA and CDR2 FQGTGA. CDR3 in amino acids: CASRASGTEAETH.

Worth noting for this clonotype: No DNA is shown, since the ends of the CDR3 on it are uncertain; the CDR3 is the one TCRdb lists. V is TRBV2 and J is TRBJ1-6. Per the germline V gene, CDR1 is SNHLY and CDR2 is FYNNEI. The CDR3 sequence runs 15 residues, both termini included. CDR3 in amino acids: CASRDAYEQYVGLHF.

V and J are TRBV10-1 and TRBJ2-7; TRBD2 matches at 9 bases. Trimming removed 6 bases from V and 3 bases from J; junction bases left unmatched: 9. The germline V gene encodes CDR1 WNHNN and CDR2 SYGVQD (reference sequence). CDR3 length: 15 residues. Here the CDR3 reads CASRDIAGDDYEQYF. DNA for the CDR3: TGCGCCAGCAGGGATATAGCGGGGGACGACTACGAGCAGTACTTC.

As regards this clonotype: The junction departs from germline at one end; a sequencing error may be responsible. The J gene is TRBJ1-6, the V gene TRBV7-4; D gene unclear. This CDR3 is built from 14 residues. Germline V gene data show CDR1 as SGHVT and CDR2 as SQSDAQ. This CDR3 reads CASSLSSYSSPHHF. CDR3 bases: TGTGCCAGCAGCTTGAGTTCCTATAGTTCACCCCACCATTTT.

For this clonotype: A junction boundary mismatches the germline segment, possibly from a read error. The V gene is TRBV2, the J gene TRBJ2-7; maybe TRBD1 (6 bases). Germline V CDR1 and CDR2: SNHLY, FYNNEI. The CDR3 sequence is 15 residues long. This CDR3 reads CASSPRQVPTYVQYF. CDR3 sequence (DNA): TGTGCCAGCAGCCCTAGACAGGTCCCGACCTACGTGCAGTACTTC. Supplemented by reference TRBV2 and TRBJ2-7, the full variable domain reads EPEVTQTPSHQVTQMGQEVILRCVPISNHLYFYWYRQILGQKVEFLVSFYNNEISEKSEIFDDQFSVERPDGSNFTLKIRSTKLEDSAMYFCASSPRQVPTYVQYFGPGTRLTVT.

The chain uses TRBV7-2 and TRBJ2-7; D gene uncertain. This CDR3 contains 13 residues. Germline lookup yields CDR1 SGHTA and CDR2 FQGNSA. Trimming took off 3 bases at V and 7 bases at J, with 13 bases between the two ends. The CDR3 coding sequence is TGTGCCAGCAGCTTGGTTCAGGCGAGAGAGCAGTACTTC. It encodes CASSLVQAREQYF.

With respect to this clonotype: An end of the junction differs from the germline gene, which may be a read error. The chain carries TRBV19 and TRBJ2-3; unclear D gene. CDR1 is LNHDA and CDR2 is SQIVND in the germline V gene (reference sequence). The CDR3 totals 14 residues. The CDR3, as DNA: TGTGCCAGTAGTATAGCTAGAGGTCCCGACAATGAGCAGTTT. It yields the protein CASSIARGPDNEQF.

This clonotype showed up just a few times. The CDR3 is CASSDGGMRGQFF. Here the CDR3 DNA reads TGTGCCAGCAGTGATGGGGGGATGCGTGGACAGTTCTTC. This chain links TRBV2 with TRBJ2-1, with a possible D match to TRBD2 (6 bases). Germline CDR1 is SNHLY and CDR2 is FYNNEI. V lost 3 bases and J 13 bases, leaving 16 bases between the germline ends. This CDR3 comprises 13 residues. The full variable domain, in which reference TRBV2 and TRBJ2-1 provide the parts outside the CDR3, is EPEVTQTPSHQVTQMGQEVILRCVPISNHLYFYWYRQILGQKVEFLVSFYNNEISEKSEIFDDQFSVERPDGSNFTLKIRSTKLEDSAMYFCASSDGGMRGQFFGPGTRLTVL.

This clonotype has a handful of counts. The chain is built from TRBV11-3 and TRBJ2-3, with D possibly matching TRBD1 (5 bases). The CDR3 consists of 15 residues. Germline V gives CDR1 SGHNT, CDR2 YENEEA. The V end was cut by 0 bases, the J end by 2 bases, with 9 bases between. DNA for the CDR3: TGTGCCAGCAGCTTAGAACTGACAGACACAGATACGCAGTATTTT. Protein sequence: CASSLELTDTDTQYF.

V and J are TRBV7-9 and TRBJ1-2, with a weak D call TRBD1 (5 bases). Germline V gene data show CDR1 as SEHNR and CDR2 as FQNEAQ (reference sequence). There are 15 residues in the CDR3. The germline V and J ends were trimmed by 4 bases and 12 bases, with 24 bases remaining between them. CDR3 nucleotide sequence: TGTGCCAGCAGCTGGGCGGGTAGCTACGGGGCCAACGACACCTTC. This translates into CASSWAGSYGANDTF.

This clonotype was observed a single time. The conserved phenylalanine or tryptophan is not found at the CDR3 terminus, so this likely reflects a read error. It is unclear where the CDR3 begins or ends on the DNA, so no DNA is shown, and the CDR3 is as TCRdb lists it. This chain uses TRBV15 with TRBJ2-7; TRBD1 is taken as the D call from the table, unchecked against the DNA. The CDR3 adds up to 18 amino acids, both ends counted. Germline V gene lookup returns CDR1 LNHNV and CDR2 YYDKDF (reference sequence). The CDR3 here is CATSRGPDQETQYFGPGT.

The chain uses TRBV9 and TRBJ2-1; D not resolved. This CDR3 spans 16 amino acids. The germline CDR1 and CDR2 sequences are SGDLS and YYNGEE. V lost 4 bases to trimming and J lost 10 bases, with 24 bases between them. The chain's CDR3 is CASSLQDDGQSDEQFF. The CDR3 region has the DNA TGTGCCAGCAGCTTACAAGACGATGGGCAGAGCGACGAGCAGTTCTTC.

The rearrangement joins TRBV20-1 to TRBJ2-3; TRBD2 agrees at 10 bases. The CDR3 is made up of 15 amino acids. The J segment lost 6 bases and the V segment lost 6 bases, leaving 12 bases of the junction unmatched. The germline gives CDR1 DFQATT, CDR2 SNEGSKA (reference sequence). The CDR3 DNA reads TGCAGTGCCAGAAGCCTAGCGGGAGATCCCGATACGCAGTATTTT. This translates into CSARSLAGDPDTQYF.

With respect to this clonotype: This CDR3 fails to terminate in the conserved phenylalanine or tryptophan, so it likely reflects a read error. The DNA is left out, because the CDR3 cannot be placed on it with certainty; the CDR3 is given as TCRdb lists it. The chain couples TRBV9 to TRBJ2-3; the table calls TRBD1, which could not be checked here. Germline CDR1 reads SGDLS; CDR2 reads YYNGEE. The CDR3 adds up to 13 amino acids, both ends counted. This chain's CDR3 is CASSGGDRQGQNI.

The count of this clonotype is one. The chain employs TRBV9 and TRBJ1-2, with unresolved D. The CDR3 sequence is 15 residues long. V was pared by 4 bases and J by 12 bases, with 25 bases between. Germline lookup yields CDR1 SGDLS and CDR2 YYNGEE. CDR3 protein: CASSLSAGNTGEHTF. CDR3 nucleotide sequence: TGTGCCAGCAGCTTATCAGCGGGTAACACCGGGGAGCACACCTTC.

This rearrangement joins TRBV10-3 to TRBJ2-1; D is perhaps TRBD1 or TRBD2 (7 bases each). The V gene lost 10 bases and the J gene lost 12 bases, with 31 bases spanning the gap. Germline loops: CDR1 ENHRY, CDR2 SYGVKD. The CDR3 contains 16 residues. The CDR3 spells CASRQGGGDCKAGQFF. The CDR3 coding sequence is TGTGCCAGCAGGCAGGGGGGAGGGGATTGTAAGGCTGGGCAGTTCTTC.

This clonotype came up many times. The chain has TRBV9 and TRBJ2-4; D not resolved. V was shortened by 0 bases and J by 7 bases, with 5 bases between the two germline ends. CDR1 is SGDLS, CDR2 YYNGEE, per germline. CDR3 length: 12 residues. The CDR3 DNA follows: TGTGCCAGCAGCGTAGCTGGGAACATTCAGTACTTC. Translated, it gives CASSVAGNIQYF.